A single sample gave rise to the 19 T cell receptor beta chains below, sequenced in a study of regulatory T cells in long-lasting Graves disease. The authors built TCR beta libraries using iRepertoire HTBI primers and Arm-PCR of CDR3 regions. TCRdb itself ran the multiplex PCR reads through MiXCR, one entry per CDR3 protein. In the table there are some 400,000 distinct CDR3 sequences, 14% to 15% of which are singletons. Time point here: newly diagnosed GD, antithyroid drugs for less than 3 months. Generation of the TCR library employed RNA extracted from PBMCs. These data were likewise used in another study, on T cells in Graves' hyperthyroidism and ophthalmopathy.

The sample here was peripheral blood mononuclear cells (PBMCs), taken at new diagnosis, from a patient treated with antithyroid drugs. All receptors derive from a woman under 40 with Graves disease.

This clonotype has a count of ten or more. The V call is TRBV19, the J call TRBJ2-5, with TRBD1 as a possible D gene (5 bases). V was trimmed by 5 bases and J by 4 bases, leaving 20 bases between them. The CDR3 totals 16 residues. CDR1 and CDR2 (germline): LNHDA, SQIVND (reference sequence). DNA for the CDR3: TGTGCCAGTAGTGCCCGCCGGACAACGTATGGAGAGACCCAGTACTTC. This gives the protein CASSARRTTYGETQYF.

This clonotype was counted at least ten times. The chain links TRBV3-1 to TRBJ2-1, with 8 bases matching TRBD2. V dropped 6 bases and J dropped 0; count of bases not matched to a gene: 16. The CDR3 runs 19 residues. Germline V gene sequence: CDR1 LGHDT, CDR2 YNNKEL (reference sequence). This CDR3 is CASRPSGRGLGSSYNEQFF. The DNA of the CDR3 is TGTGCCAGCAGGCCCAGCGGGAGAGGGCTGGGGAGCTCCTACAATGAGCAGTTCTTC.

This clonotype was picked up a small number of times. With a much larger clone just one base away, this may be a read error. In this CDR3 the conserved last residue, phenylalanine or tryptophan, is missing, so a read error is likely. The chain joins TRBV6-2 or TRBV6-3 to TRBJ1-1; 9 nucleotides agree with TRBD1. CDR3 size: 16 residues. V shed 4 bases and J 0 bases; nucleotides not matched to a gene: 6. Germline V lookup: CDR1 MNHEY, CDR2 SVGEGT. CDR3 loop: CASSSRQGGLNTEAFS. CDR3 bases: TGTGCCAGCAGTTCTCGACAGGGGGGATTGAACACTGAAGCTTTCTCT.

The chain is built from TRBV20-1 and TRBJ2-2; D gene ambiguous. V was trimmed by 5 bases and J by 6 bases, leaving 7 bases between them. Looked up from germline, CDR1 is DFQATT and CDR2 is SNEGSKA (reference sequence). The CDR3 consists of 11 residues. CDR3 protein: CSAGTAGELFF. The DNA of the CDR3 is TGCAGTGCTGGTACTGCCGGGGAGCTGTTTTTT.

The CDR3 DNA follows: TGTGCCAGCATCCCGACTAGCAATGAGCAGTTCTTC. This gives the protein CASIPTSNEQFF. The rearrangement links TRBV12-3 or TRBV12-4 to TRBJ2-1; D is perhaps TRBD2 (6 bases). The CDR3 runs to 12 residues. Trimming left V 7 bases short and J 6 bases short, with 10 bases between.

This chain links TRBV30 with TRBJ1-2; 8 bases are a match to TRBD1. Trimming cost V 3 bases and J 5 bases; bases outside gene matches: 5. Germline V lookup: CDR1 GTSNPN, CDR2 SVGIG (reference sequence). CDR3 length equals 13 residues. The CDR3 sequence: CAWSAGGGYGYTF. The CDR3, as DNA: TGTGCCTGGAGCGCAGGGGGCGGTTATGGCTACACCTTC.

This clonotype was counted at least ten times. This sequence joins TRBV7-3 and TRBJ2-1, with TRBD2 identical over 7 bases. In germline, CDR1 is SGHTA, CDR2 FQGTGA. With 3 bases clipped from V and 0 bases from J, the junction kept 2 bases outside the gene matches. This CDR3 spans 15 amino acids. The CDR3 DNA is TGTGCCAGCAGCTTGGGGACTATCTCCTACAATGAGCAGTTCTTC. It is translated as CASSLGTISYNEQFF.

V and J are TRBV20-1 and TRBJ2-3, with 10 bases lining up with TRBD2. Germline values: CDR1 DFQATT, CDR2 SNEGSKA (reference sequence). V trimming: 5 bases; J trimming: 1 base; junction bases outside the gene matches: 9. The CDR3 totals 16 residues. The CDR3 DNA follows: TGCAGTGCTGGAACTAGCGGGATGGGGGGCACAGATACGCAGTATTTT. This gives the protein CSAGTSGMGGTDTQYF.

This clonotype was seen ten or more times. The chain joins TRBV10-3 to TRBJ1-6, with D possibly being TRBD1 (5 bases). CDR3 length: 15 residues. V dropped 0 bases and J dropped 7 bases, with 10 bases sitting between them. CDR1 is ENHRY and CDR2 is SYGVKD in the germline V gene. The CDR3: CAISESRQGNSPLHF. CDR3 sequence (DNA): TGTGCCATCAGTGAGTCGAGGCAGGGAAATTCACCCCTCCACTTT.

In this sample, this clonotype turned up many times. The chain couples TRBV11-2 to TRBJ2-5; 11 bases are a match to TRBD2. J gave up 5 bases and V 2 bases, and 22 bases lay outside the gene matches. This CDR3 is built from 21 residues. Germline V gene lookup returns CDR1 SGHAT and CDR2 FQNNGV. For the CDR3, the DNA is TGTGCCAGCAGCTTACCCAACCTTGAGGCACTAGCGGGAGCGGCGATGGAGACCCAGTACTTC. Amino acids: CASSLPNLEALAGAAMETQYF.

Notes on this clonotype: A much larger clone lies one base from this, so it may be a read error. This rearrangement joins TRBV29-1 to TRBJ1-1; D is undetermined. Per germline, CDR1 SQVTM and CDR2 ANQGSEA. The ends were cut back, 7 bases at V and 1 base at J, with 22 bases in the middle. The CDR3 runs to 16 residues. CDR3: CSARSPTRRWNTEAFF. For the CDR3, the DNA is TGCAGCGCTCGAAGCCCTACCAGACGGTGGAACACTGAAGCTTTCTTT.

This clonotype was recorded many times. The J gene is TRBJ2-7, the V gene TRBV4-1, with D perhaps being TRBD1 or TRBD2 (5 bases each). The CDR3 sequence is 15 residues long. From germline, CDR1 is MGHRA and CDR2 YSYEKL. Trimming took off 0 bases at V and 3 bases at J, with 12 bases between the two ends. CDR3 sequence reads: CASSQDAGAIYEQYF. DNA for the CDR3: TGCGCCAGCAGCCAAGATGCCGGGGCGATCTACGAGCAGTACTTC.

This clonotype was recorded a few times. The J gene is TRBJ1-2, the V gene TRBV14; a possible D gene is TRBD1 (6 bases). Germline lookup yields CDR1 SGHDN and CDR2 FVKESK. The germline V and J ends were trimmed by 4 bases and 1 base, with 13 bases remaining between them. The CDR3 contains 15 residues. The CDR3 protein is CASSRPGQFNYGYTF. In DNA form, the CDR3 reads TGTGCCAGCAGCCGCCCCGGACAGTTTAACTATGGCTACACCTTC.

A word on this clonotype: This may come from a read error, since a much larger clone is one base off. The V gene is TRBV7-9, the J gene TRBJ2-1; 12 nucleotides match TRBD2. The CDR3 length is 13 residues. V shed 6 bases, J shed 9 bases, and the junction held 3 bases outside the gene matches. Germline CDR1 reads SEHNR; CDR2 reads FQNEAQ (reference sequence). The CDR3 DNA reads as TGTGCCAGCAGGGAACTAGCGGGGGGTGAGCAGTTCTTC. Translating it yields CASRELAGGEQFF.

This clonotype was seen only a few times. The CDR3 sequence is CATSRDFRTSLNQPQHF. The CDR3 DNA follows: TGTGCCACCAGCAGGGACTTCCGGACAAGCCTTAATCAGCCCCAGCATTTT. V and J are TRBV15 and TRBJ1-5; perhaps TRBD1 as D (5 bases). This CDR3 has 17 residues. CDR1 LNHNV and CDR2 YYDKDF come from the germline V gene (reference sequence). V shed 3 bases and J shed 4 bases, with 19 bases lying between them.

In this sample, this clonotype turned up many times. This chain connects TRBV12-3 or TRBV12-4 to TRBJ2-5; 15 nucleotides align to TRBD2. The CDR3 length is 15 residues. V trimming: 6 bases; J trimming: 5 bases; junction bases outside the gene matches: 4. Here the CDR3 reads CASSPGLAGGETQYF. For the CDR3, the DNA is TGTGCCAGCAGCCCTGGACTAGCGGGAGGGGAGACCCAGTACTTC.

This clonotype was seen at least ten times. The gene calls are TRBV12-3 or TRBV12-4 and TRBJ2-2, with D perhaps TRBD2 (5 bases). V lost 4 bases and J lost 4, with 10 bases in between. This CDR3 spans 14 amino acids. CDR3 DNA: TGTGCCAGCAGTTGGGAGAAGGTCACCGGGGAGCTGTTTTTT. This translates into CASSWEKVTGELFF.

This clonotype has ten or more counts. The chain recombines TRBV24-1 with TRBJ2-2, with 9 bases that match TRBD2. Germline V gene data show CDR1 as KGHDR and CDR2 as SFDVKD. The V and J ends lost 10 bases and 4 bases, in that order; junction bases with no gene match: 9. The CDR3 spans 15 residues. CDR3 bases: TGTGCCACGCAGGGAGCGGGAGGCGGCACCGGGGAGCTGTTTTTT. Its translation: CATQGAGGGTGELFF.

Many counts were recorded for this clonotype. The rearrangement joins TRBV12-3 or TRBV12-4 to TRBJ1-5; a weak D match, TRBD1 (6 bases). Trimming left V 8 bases short and J 7 bases short, with 18 bases between. This CDR3 is built from 14 residues. For the CDR3, the DNA is TGTGCCAGCTCATCAACAGGGAAGGGACAGCCCCAGCATTTT. Translation: CASSSTGKGQPQHF.